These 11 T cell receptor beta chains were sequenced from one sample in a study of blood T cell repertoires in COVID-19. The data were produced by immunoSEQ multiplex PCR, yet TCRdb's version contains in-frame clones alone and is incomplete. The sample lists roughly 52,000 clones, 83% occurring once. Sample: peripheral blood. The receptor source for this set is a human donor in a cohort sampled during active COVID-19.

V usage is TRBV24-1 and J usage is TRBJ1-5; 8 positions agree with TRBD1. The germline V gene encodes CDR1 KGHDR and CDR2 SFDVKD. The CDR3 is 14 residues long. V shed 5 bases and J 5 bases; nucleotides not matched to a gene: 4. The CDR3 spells CATSGTGGDQPQHF. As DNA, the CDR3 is TGTGCCACCAGTGGAACAGGGGGAGATCAGCCCCAGCATTTT.

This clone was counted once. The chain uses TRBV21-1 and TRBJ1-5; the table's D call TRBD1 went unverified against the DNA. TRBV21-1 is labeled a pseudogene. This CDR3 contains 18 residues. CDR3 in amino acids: CASSKVGTPGQSNQPQHF. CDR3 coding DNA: TGTGCCAGCAGCAAAGTCGGCACCCCGGGACAGAGCAATCAGCCCCAGCATTTT.

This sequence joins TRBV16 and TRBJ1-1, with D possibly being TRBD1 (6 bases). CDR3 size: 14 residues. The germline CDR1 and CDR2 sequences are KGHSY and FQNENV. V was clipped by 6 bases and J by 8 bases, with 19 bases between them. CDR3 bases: TGTGCCAGCAGTCCCATCATGGGCACAGGGGAAGCTTTCTTT. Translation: CASSPIMGTGEAFF.

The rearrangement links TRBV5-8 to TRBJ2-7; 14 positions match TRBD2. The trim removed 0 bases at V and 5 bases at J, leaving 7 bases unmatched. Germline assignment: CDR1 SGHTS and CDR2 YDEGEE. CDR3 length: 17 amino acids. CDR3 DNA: TGTGCCAGCAGCTTGGCCCGGACTAGCGGGGGGTCCGACGAGCAGTACTTC. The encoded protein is CASSLARTSGGSDEQYF.

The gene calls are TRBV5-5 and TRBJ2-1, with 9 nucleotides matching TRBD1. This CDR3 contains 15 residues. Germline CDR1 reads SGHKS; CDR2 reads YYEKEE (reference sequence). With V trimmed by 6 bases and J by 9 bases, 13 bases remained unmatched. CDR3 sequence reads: CASTQLQGASGEQFF. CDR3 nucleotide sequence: TGTGCCAGCACCCAGTTACAGGGGGCGTCGGGTGAGCAGTTCTTC.

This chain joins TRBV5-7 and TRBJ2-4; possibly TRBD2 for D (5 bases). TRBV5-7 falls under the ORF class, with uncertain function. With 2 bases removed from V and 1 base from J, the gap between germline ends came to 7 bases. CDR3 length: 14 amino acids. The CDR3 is CASSFEGAKNIQYF. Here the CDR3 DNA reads TGTGCCAGCAGCTTTGAGGGTGCCAAAAACATTCAGTACTTC.

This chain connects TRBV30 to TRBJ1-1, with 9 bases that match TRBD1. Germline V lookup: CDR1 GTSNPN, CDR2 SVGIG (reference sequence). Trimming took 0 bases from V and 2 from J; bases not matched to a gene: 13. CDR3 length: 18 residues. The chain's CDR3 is CAWSVLFLLDRGNTEAFF. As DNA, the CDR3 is TGTGCCTGGAGTGTACTGTTTTTGCTGGACAGGGGAAACACTGAAGCTTTCTTT.

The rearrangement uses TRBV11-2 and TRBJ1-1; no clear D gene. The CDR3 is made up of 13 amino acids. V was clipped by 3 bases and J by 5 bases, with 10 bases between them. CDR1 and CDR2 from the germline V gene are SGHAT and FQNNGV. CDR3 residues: CASSFGERTEAFF. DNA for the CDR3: TGTGCCAGCAGCTTTGGTGAGAGGACTGAAGCTTTCTTT.

CDR3 sequence: CATGQGNQPQHF. CDR3 DNA: TGTGCCACCGGTCAGGGGAATCAGCCCCAGCATTTT. The chain combines TRBV24-1 with TRBJ1-5; D might be TRBD1 (6 bases). Trimming took 9 bases from V and 4 from J, leaving 9 bases between them. This CDR3 comprises 12 residues. Germline CDR1 reads KGHDR; CDR2 reads SFDVKD.

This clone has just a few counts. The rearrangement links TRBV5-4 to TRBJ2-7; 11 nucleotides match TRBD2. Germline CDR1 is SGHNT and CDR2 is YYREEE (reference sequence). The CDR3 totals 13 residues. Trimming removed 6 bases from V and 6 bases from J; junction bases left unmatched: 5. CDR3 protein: CASTSGTSGEQYF. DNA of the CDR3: TGTGCCAGCACCTCGGGGACTAGCGGCGAGCAGTACTTC. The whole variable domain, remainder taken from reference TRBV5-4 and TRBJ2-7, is ETGVTQSPTHLIKTRGQQVTLRCSSQSGHNTVSWYQQALGQGPQFIFQYYREEENGRGNFPPRFSGLQFPNYSSELNVNALELDDSALYLCASTSGTSGEQYFGPGTRLTVT.

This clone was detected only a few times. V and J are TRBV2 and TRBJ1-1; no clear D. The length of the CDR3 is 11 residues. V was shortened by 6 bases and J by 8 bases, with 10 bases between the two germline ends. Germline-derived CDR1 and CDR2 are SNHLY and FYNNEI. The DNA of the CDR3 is TGTGCCAGCAGGGAAAATAGCGAAGCTTTCTTT. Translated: CASRENSEAFF.